A selection of T cell receptor beta chains follows, all from one sample in a study of T-cell reconstitution after alpha-beta-depleted transplantation in children. TCRdb re-called the PCR reads through MiXCR, storing one row per CDR3 protein. This sample has roughly 110,000 distinct CDR3 sequences; 9% to 12% occur once, and the top ten carry around 34%. The material was PBMCs, obtained before TCRalphabeta/CD19-depleted stem cell transplant. These receptors were obtained from a boy younger than 10 with acute lymphoblastic leukemia, due to receive a stem cell transplant. Both conserved end residues are part of each CDR3. The order of the fields is J gene, clone size, D gene, V gene, CDR3 DNA, CDR3 protein. D genes are given only for firm matches. Clone size is shown for a subset of rows, as once, few, many or a class of expanded clone.

>TRBJ2-2|few|TRBD2|TRBV7-9
TGTGCCAGCAGCACTCGGACTAGCGGGACCGGGGAGCTGTTTTTT
CASSTRTSGTGELFF
>TRBJ2-7|few|TRBD2|TRBV2
TGTGCCAGCCGGGAAGCGGGGACCCGGGCAACGAACGAGCAGTACTTC
CASREAGTRATNEQYF
>TRBJ2-1|NA|NA|TRBV19
TGTGCCAGTAGGTTTCCCCCATACAATGAGCAGTTCTTC
CASRFPPYNEQFF
>TRBJ2-3|NA|NA|TRBV10-1
TGCGCGACCCGGGACCCATACACAGATACGCAGTATTTT
CATRDPYTDTQYF
>TRBJ2-1|NA|NA|TRBV27
TGTGCCAGCAGTTTTTTACAGCGAAGCTCCTACAATGAGCAGTTCTTC
CASSFLQRSSYNEQFF
>TRBJ2-5|many|NA|TRBV20-1
TGCAGTGCTACCCCGACAGGAGAGACCCAGTACTTC
CSATPTGETQYF
>TRBJ1-1|many|NA|TRBV5-1
TGCGCCAGCTTGGGCCAGGGGAGCACTGAAGCTTTCTTT
CASLGQGSTEAFF
>TRBJ2-2|medium-sized|NA|TRBV7-2
TGTGCCAGCAGCTTAAGAGGGATAGGAATCACCGGGGAGCTGTTTTTT
CASSLRGIGITGELFF
>TRBJ2-5|NA|NA|TRBV7-7
TGTGCTAGCAGCCGAGACTGGGAAGAGACCCAGTACTTC
CASSRDWEETQYF
>TRBJ1-2|many|TRBD1|TRBV6-1
TGTGCCAGCAGACACCTAGGGACAGGGGCTGGCTACACCTTC
CASRHLGTGAGYTF
>TRBJ2-5|few|NA|TRBV7-9
TGTGCCAGCAGCTTAGGGCCCGCGGGGGAGACCCAGTACTTC
CASSLGPAGETQYF
>TRBJ2-7|many|NA|TRBV14
TGTGCCAGCAGCCAAGGACCATCCTACGAGCAGTACTTC
CASSQGPSYEQYF
>TRBJ2-7|few|TRBD2|TRBV7-8
TGTGCCAGCAGCTTAGGTGGTCTAGCGGGATTTTCGTACTTC
CASSLGGLAGFSYF
>TRBJ1-1|many|NA|TRBV12-3/TRBV12-4
TGTGCCAGCAGTTTAGGTGTTAAATCTGAAGCTTTCTTT
CASSLGVKSEAFF
>TRBJ2-1|NA|NA|TRBV11-2
TGTGCCAGCAGGGACAGCTCCTACAATGAGCAGTTCTTC
CASRDSSYNEQFF
>TRBJ2-7|many|NA|TRBV20-1
TGCAGTGCTAGAGATCTTGGGGGATTAACCTACGAGCAGTACTTC
CSARDLGGLTYEQYF
>TRBJ1-2|NA|NA|TRBV29-1
TGCAGCGTAAGGGTTAGGGATGGCTACACCTTC
CSVRVRDGYTF
>TRBJ2-1|many|NA|TRBV2
TGTGCCAGCAGTGACAACTACGCCTACAATGAGCAGTTCTTC
CASSDNYAYNEQFF
>TRBJ2-7|NA|TRBD2|TRBV5-1
TGCGCCAGCGCCTGGAGGGGACTAGCGGGAGTTTTCTCCTACGAGCAGTACTTC
CASAWRGLAGVFSYEQYF
>TRBJ2-5|NA|TRBD2|TRBV27
TGTGCCAGCACCGAAAGCGGGAGTGAGGAGACCCAGTACTTC
CASTESGSEETQYF
>TRBJ1-5|few|NA|TRBV4-1
TGCGCCAGCAGCCAACCAGGTAATCAGCCCCAGCATTTT
CASSQPGNQPQHF
>TRBJ2-7|many|TRBD2|TRBV20-1
TGCAGTGCTAGAGATCCGGGAGGGGATATATACGAGCAGTACTTC
CSARDPGGDIYEQYF
>TRBJ2-3|NA|NA|TRBV7-9
TGTGCCAGCAGCTTATGGGGGGACAGAGACACAGATACGCAGTATTTT
CASSLWGDRDTDTQYF
>TRBJ2-1|NA|NA|TRBV24-1
TGTGCCACCAGTGACAGGGGTGGGCATGAGCAGTTCTTC
CATSDRGGHEQFF
>TRBJ1-2|few|NA|TRBV20-1
TGCAGTGCTAGAGGATCGACGGAGGCTGGCTACACCTTC
CSARGSTEAGYTF
>TRBJ2-7|few|TRBD1|TRBV12-3/TRBV12-4
TGTGCCAGCAGTCCTGGGACAGGAGGCTACGAGCAGTACTTC
CASSPGTGGYEQYF
>TRBJ2-5|few|NA|TRBV28
TGTGCCAGCAGTTCCCCGACAGGACCAGAGACCCAGTACTTC
CASSSPTGPETQYF
>TRBJ2-5|few|NA|TRBV28
TGTGCCAGCAGTTTGGTGGGTAAACAAGAGACCCAGTACTTC
CASSLVGKQETQYF
>TRBJ2-3|NA|NA|TRBV5-5
TGTGCCAGCAGCTTGGTAACAATCACAGATACGCAGTATTTT
CASSLVTITDTQYF
>TRBJ1-5|few|NA|TRBV20-1
TGCAGTGCTAGAGAAGACAGGCCTCAGCCCCAGCATTTT
CSAREDRPQPQHF
>TRBJ2-5|many|TRBD2|TRBV7-9
TGTGCCAGCAGCTTTTGGACTAGCATAGGAGAGACCCAGTACTTC
CASSFWTSIGETQYF
>TRBJ1-2|few|NA|TRBV5-6
TGTGCCAGCAGCTCCTTAGCTAACTATGGCTACACCTTC
CASSSLANYGYTF
>TRBJ2-7|few|NA|TRBV25-1
TGTGCCAGCAGTGCCTCCATGTTTAAGCAGTACTTC
CASSASMFKQYF
>TRBJ2-1|many|TRBD2|TRBV12-3/TRBV12-4
TGTGCCAGCAGCCGGTTAGCGGGAGGGGGCGTCAATGAGCAGTTCTTC
CASSRLAGGGVNEQFF
>TRBJ2-2|few|TRBD1|TRBV5-1
TGCGCCAGCAGCTCGGACAGGGCGAACACCGGGGAGCTGTTTTTT
CASSSDRANTGELFF
>TRBJ2-7|few|TRBD1|TRBV5-1
TGCGCCAGCAGCTTGACAGGGGGAACCTACGAGCAGTACTTC
CASSLTGGTYEQYF
>TRBJ2-7|few|TRBD2|TRBV5-1
TGCGCCAGCAGCAACGGGACTAGTGGTCTCTACGAGCAGTACTTC
CASSNGTSGLYEQYF
>TRBJ2-7|NA|NA|TRBV7-2
TGTGCCAGCGGAATAGTGGGCGGAGACTCCTACGAGCAGTACTTC
CASGIVGGDSYEQYF
>TRBJ1-1|many|NA|TRBV6-5
TGTGCCAGCAGCCATCGGGAAAACACTGAAGCTTTCTTT
CASSHRENTEAFF
>TRBJ2-1|few|TRBD2|TRBV28
TGTGCCAGCAGTACCACTAGCGGGAGGTACTCACGGGATGAGCAGTTCTTC
CASSTTSGRYSRDEQFF
>TRBJ2-3|many|NA|TRBV12-3/TRBV12-4
TGTGCCAGCAACATCCGGGAAGGGAGAGATACGCAGTATTTT
CASNIREGRDTQYF
>TRBJ2-1|NA|TRBD2|TRBV4-1
TGCGCCAGCAGCCAAGAAGGAGCGGGAGTGTCGGATGAGCAGTTCTTC
CASSQEGAGVSDEQFF
>TRBJ1-1|NA|TRBD1|TRBV11-2
TGTGCCAGCAGCCCAAACAGGGGTGCTGAAGCTTTCTTT
CASSPNRGAEAFF
>TRBJ2-1|many|TRBD2|TRBV7-9
TGTGCCAGCAGCGACCTAGCGGGAGTTGACAATGAGCAGTTCTTC
CASSDLAGVDNEQFF
>TRBJ2-1|NA|TRBD2|TRBV20-1
TGCAGTGCTAGGCCCCGCGACAGCGGGGGGTTCTGGGGTGAGCAGTTCTTC
CSARPRDSGGFWGEQFF
>TRBJ2-2|many|NA|TRBV5-1
TGCGCCAGCAGCTTGGACAGTTTCGACACCGGGGAGCTGTTTTTT
CASSLDSFDTGELFF
>TRBJ2-6|NA|NA|TRBV9
TGTGCCAGCAGCGTAGACGGCGTACGTTCTGGGGCCAACGTCCTGACTTTC
CASSVDGVRSGANVLTF
>TRBJ1-1|NA|TRBD1|TRBV5-1
TGCGCCAGCAGACAGGGACAGGGCAATGAAGCTTTCTTT
CASRQGQGNEAFF
>TRBJ2-1|NA|NA|TRBV7-2
TGTGCCAGCAGCTTAGCCCCCCCCCATGAGCAGTTCTTC
CASSLAPPHEQFF
>TRBJ2-3|NA|TRBD2|TRBV2
TGTGCCAGCAGTGCAACTAGCGGGAGCAGAGATACGCAGTATTTT
CASSATSGSRDTQYF
>TRBJ2-3|few|TRBD2|TRBV3-1
TGTGCCAGCAGCCTCCGAGCCAGCGGGACTAGCACAGATACGCAGTATTTT
CASSLRASGTSTDTQYF
>TRBJ2-6|few|NA|TRBV20-1
TGCAGTGCTCACCCGAGGGGCTCCGGTCCCCCCTCTGGGGCCAACGTCCTGACTTTC
CSAHPRGSGPPSGANVLTF
>TRBJ1-6|many|NA|TRBV5-5
TGTGCCAGCAGCCCAGTTATGGAGGATTCACCCCTCCACTTT
CASSPVMEDSPLHF
>TRBJ2-3|few|NA|TRBV3-1
TGTGCCAGCAGCCAAGATCTCGGCTCCCCCACAGATACGCAGTATTTT
CASSQDLGSPTDTQYF
>TRBJ2-1|NA|NA|TRBV9
TGTGCCAGCAGCGTAGATTCCGATAGTGAGCAGTTCTTC
CASSVDSDSEQFF
>TRBJ2-3|NA|NA|TRBV29-1
TGCAGCGCCCGGACAGGCTCGGGGGCAGATACGCAGTATTTT
CSARTGSGADTQYF
>TRBJ2-3|NA|NA|TRBV28
TGTGCCAGCACGGTAGCCGCGGTACCGTCGGATACGCAGTATTTT
CASTVAAVPSDTQYF